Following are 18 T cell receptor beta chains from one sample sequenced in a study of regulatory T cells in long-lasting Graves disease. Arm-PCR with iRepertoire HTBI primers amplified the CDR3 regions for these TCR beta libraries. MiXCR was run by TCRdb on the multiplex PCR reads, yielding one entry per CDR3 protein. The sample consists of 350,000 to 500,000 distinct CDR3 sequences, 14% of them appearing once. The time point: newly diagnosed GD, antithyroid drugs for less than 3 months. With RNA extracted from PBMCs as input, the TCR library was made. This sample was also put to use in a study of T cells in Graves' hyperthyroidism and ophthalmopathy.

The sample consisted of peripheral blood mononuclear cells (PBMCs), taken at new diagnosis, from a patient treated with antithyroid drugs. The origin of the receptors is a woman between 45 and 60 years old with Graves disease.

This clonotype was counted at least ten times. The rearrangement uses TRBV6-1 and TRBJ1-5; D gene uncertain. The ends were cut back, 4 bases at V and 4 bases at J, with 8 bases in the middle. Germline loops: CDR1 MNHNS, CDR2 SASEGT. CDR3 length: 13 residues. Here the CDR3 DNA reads TGTGCCAGCAGTGTTAATATTAATCAGCCCCAGCATTTT. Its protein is CASSVNINQPQHF.

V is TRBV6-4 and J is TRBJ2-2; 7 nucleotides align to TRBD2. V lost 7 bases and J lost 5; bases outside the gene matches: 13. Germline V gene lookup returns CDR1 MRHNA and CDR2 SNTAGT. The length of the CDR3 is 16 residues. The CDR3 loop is CASKKAAGEGTGELFF. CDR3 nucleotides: TGTGCCAGCAAAAAAGCGGCGGGAGAGGGAACCGGGGAGCTGTTTTTT.

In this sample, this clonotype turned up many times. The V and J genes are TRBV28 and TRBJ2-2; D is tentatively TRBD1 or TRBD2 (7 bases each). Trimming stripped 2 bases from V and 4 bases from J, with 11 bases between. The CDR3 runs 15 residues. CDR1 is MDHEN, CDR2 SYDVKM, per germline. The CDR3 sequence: CASSLTRGGTGELFF. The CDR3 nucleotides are TGTGCCAGCAGTTTAACCAGGGGGGGCACCGGGGAGCTGTTTTTT. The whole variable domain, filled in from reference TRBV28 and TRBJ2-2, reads DVKVTQSSRYLVKRTGEKVFLECVQDMDHENMFWYRQDPGLGLRLIYFSYDVKMKEKGDIPEGYSVSREKKERFSLILESASTNQTSMYLCASSLTRGGTGELFFGEGSRLTVL.

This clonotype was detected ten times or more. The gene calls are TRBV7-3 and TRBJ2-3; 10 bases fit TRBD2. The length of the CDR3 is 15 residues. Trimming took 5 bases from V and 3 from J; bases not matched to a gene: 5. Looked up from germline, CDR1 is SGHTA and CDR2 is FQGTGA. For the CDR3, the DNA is TGTGCCAGCAGCCCCGGACTAGCGGAGACAGATACGCAGTATTTT. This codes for CASSPGLAETDTQYF.

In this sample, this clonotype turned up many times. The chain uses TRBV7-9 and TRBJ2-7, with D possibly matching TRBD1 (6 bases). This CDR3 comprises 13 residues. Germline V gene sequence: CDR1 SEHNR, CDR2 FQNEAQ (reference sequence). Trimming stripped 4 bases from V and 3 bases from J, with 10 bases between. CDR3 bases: TGTGCCAGCAGCTCCCGGGACAACTACGAGCAGTACTTC. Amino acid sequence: CASSSRDNYEQYF.

The CDR3 nucleotides read TGTGCCAGCAGTTTCGGGCTTGAAGCTTTCTTT. It yields the protein CASSFGLEAFF. The gene calls are TRBV28 and TRBJ1-1; D is uncertain. Per the germline V gene, CDR1 is MDHEN and CDR2 is SYDVKM. The V and J ends lost 3 bases and 7 bases respectively, with 6 bases between them. The CDR3 is 11 residues long.

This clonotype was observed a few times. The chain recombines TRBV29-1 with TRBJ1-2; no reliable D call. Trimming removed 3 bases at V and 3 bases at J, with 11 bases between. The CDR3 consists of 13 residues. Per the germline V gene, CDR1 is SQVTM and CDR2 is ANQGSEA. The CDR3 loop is CSVDLPNYYGYTF. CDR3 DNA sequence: TGCAGCGTTGACCTTCCTAATTACTATGGCTACACCTTC.

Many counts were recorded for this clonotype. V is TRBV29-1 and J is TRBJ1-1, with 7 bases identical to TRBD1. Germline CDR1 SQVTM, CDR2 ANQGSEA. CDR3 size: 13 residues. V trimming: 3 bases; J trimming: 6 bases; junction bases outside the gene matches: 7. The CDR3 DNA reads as TGCAGCGTTGAGACAGGGAAGGACCCTGAAGCTTTCTTT. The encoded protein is CSVETGKDPEAFF.

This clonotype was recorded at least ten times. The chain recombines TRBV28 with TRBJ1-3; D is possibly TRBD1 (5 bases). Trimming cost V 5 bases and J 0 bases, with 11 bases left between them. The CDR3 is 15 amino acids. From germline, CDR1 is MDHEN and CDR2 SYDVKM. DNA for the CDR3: TGTGCCAGCAGTGGGTTCAGGGTCTCTGGAAACACCATATATTTT. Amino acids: CASSGFRVSGNTIYF.

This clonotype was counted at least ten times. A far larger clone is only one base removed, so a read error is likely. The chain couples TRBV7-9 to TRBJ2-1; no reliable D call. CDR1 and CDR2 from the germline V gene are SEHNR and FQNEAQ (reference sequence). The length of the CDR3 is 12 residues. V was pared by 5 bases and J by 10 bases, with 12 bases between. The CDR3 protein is CASSAQGYEQFF. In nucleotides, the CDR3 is TGTGCCAGCAGCGCTCAAGGCTACGAGCAGTTCTTC. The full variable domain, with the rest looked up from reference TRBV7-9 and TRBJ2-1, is DTGVSQNPRHKITKRGQNVTFRCDPISEHNRLYWYRQTLGQGPEFLTYFQNEAQLEKSRLLSDRFSAERPKGSFSTLEIQRTEQGDSAMYLCASSAQGYEQFFGPGTRLTVL.

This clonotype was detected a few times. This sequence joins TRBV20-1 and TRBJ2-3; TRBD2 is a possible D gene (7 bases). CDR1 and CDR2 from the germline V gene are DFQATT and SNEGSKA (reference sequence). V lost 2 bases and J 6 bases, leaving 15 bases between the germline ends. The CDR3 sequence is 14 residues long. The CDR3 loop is CSARREGGWDTQYF. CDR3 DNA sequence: TGCAGTGCTAGAAGGGAGGGGGGTTGGGATACGCAGTATTTT.

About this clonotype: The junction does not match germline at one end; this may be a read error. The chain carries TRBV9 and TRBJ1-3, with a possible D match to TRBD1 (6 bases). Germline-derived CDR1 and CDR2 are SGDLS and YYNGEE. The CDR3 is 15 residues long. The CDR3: CASSPQGDSGNTIYF. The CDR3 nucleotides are TGCGCCAGCAGCCCACAGGGCGACTCTGGAAACACCATATATTTT. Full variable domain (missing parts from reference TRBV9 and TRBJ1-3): DSGVTQTPKHLITATGQRVTLRCSPRSGDLSVYWYQQSLDQGLQFLIQYYNGEERAKGNILERFSAQQFPDLHSELNLSSLELGDSALYFCASSPQGDSGNTIYFGEGSWLTVV.

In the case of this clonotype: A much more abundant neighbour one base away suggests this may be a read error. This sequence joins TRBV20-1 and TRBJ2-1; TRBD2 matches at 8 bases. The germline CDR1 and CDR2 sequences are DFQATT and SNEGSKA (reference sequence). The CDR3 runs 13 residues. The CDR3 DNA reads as TGCAGTGTCGGGACTAGTGTCTACAATGAGGAGTTCTTC. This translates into CSVGTSVYNEEFF.

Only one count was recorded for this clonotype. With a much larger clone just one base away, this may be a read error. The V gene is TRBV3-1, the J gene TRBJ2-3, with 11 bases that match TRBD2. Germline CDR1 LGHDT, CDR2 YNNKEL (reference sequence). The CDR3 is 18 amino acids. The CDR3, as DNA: TGTGCCAGCAGCCAAGATCCCCTAGCGGGAGGAGGCACAGATACGCGGTATTTT. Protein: CASSQDPLAGGGTDTRYF.

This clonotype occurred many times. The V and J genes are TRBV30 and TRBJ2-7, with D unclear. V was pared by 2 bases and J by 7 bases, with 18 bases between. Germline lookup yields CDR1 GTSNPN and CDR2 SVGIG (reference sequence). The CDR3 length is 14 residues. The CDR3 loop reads CAWSTAELYVEQYF. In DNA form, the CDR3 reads TGTGCCTGGAGTACTGCCGAGCTCTACGTGGAGCAGTACTTC.

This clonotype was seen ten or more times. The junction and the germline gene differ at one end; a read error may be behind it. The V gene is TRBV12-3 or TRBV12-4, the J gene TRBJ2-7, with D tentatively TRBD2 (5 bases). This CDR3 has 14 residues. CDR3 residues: CASSLASTSYEQYF. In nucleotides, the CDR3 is TGTGCCAGCAGCTTAGCGAGTACTTCCTACGAGCAGTACTTC.

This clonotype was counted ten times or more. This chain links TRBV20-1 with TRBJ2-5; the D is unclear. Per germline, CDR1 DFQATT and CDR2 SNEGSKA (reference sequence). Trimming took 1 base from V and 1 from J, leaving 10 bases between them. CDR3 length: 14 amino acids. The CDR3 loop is CSARVGGAQETQYF. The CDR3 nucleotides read TGCAGTGCTAGAGTAGGCGGAGCCCAAGAGACCCAGTACTTC.

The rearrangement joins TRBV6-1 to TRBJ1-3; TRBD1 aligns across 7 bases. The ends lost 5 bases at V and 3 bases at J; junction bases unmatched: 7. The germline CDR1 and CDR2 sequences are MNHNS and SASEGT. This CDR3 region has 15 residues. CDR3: CASSRQGTHGNTIYF. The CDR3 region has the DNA TGTGCCAGCAGTCGACAGGGAACCCATGGAAACACCATATATTTT.